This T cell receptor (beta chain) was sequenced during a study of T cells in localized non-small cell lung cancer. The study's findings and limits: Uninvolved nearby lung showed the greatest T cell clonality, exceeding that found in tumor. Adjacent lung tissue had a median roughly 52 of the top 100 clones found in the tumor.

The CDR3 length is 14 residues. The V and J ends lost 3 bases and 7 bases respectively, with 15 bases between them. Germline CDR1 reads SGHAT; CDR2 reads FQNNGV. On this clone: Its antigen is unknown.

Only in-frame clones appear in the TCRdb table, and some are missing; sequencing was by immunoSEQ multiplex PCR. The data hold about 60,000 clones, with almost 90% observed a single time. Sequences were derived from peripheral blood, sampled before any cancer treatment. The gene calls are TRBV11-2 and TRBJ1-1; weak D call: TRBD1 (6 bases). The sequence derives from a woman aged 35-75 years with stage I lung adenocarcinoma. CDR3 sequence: CASSFRAGEIEAFF. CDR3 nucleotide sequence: TGTGCCAGCAGCTTCCGGGCAGGGGAGATTGAAGCTTTCTTT.